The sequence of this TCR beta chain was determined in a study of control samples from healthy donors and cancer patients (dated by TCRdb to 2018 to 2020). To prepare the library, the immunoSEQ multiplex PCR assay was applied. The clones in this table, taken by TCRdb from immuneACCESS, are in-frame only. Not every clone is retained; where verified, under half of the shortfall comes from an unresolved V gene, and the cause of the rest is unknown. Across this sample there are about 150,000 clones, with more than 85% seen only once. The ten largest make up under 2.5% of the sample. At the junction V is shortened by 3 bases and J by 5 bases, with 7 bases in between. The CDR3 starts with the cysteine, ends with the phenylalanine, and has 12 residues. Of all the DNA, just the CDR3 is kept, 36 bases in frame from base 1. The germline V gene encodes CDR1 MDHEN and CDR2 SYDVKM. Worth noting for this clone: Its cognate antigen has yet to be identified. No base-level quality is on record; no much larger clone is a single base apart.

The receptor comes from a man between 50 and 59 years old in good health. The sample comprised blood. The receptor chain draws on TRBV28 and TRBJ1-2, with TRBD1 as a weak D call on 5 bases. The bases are TGTGCCAGCAGTTTGGGGGGGTATGGCTACACCTTC. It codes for CASSLGGYGYTF.